These 14 T cell receptor beta chains came from one sample sequenced in a study of blood T cell repertoires in COVID-19. Produced via immunoSEQ multiplex PCR; TCRdb's table is partial and in-frame only. The table shows tens of thousands of clones, with approximately 80% occurring only once. The sample taken for sequencing was peripheral blood. The source is a man in his sixties or seventies with COVID-19, enrolled during active disease.

This clone is a singleton in its sample. The chain couples TRBV4-1 to TRBJ1-2, with 8 bases aligning to TRBD1. The ends lost 3 bases at V and 3 bases at J; junction bases unmatched: 9. CDR1 and CDR2 (germline): MGHRA, YSYEKL. The CDR3 is 16 residues long. The CDR3 coding sequence is TGCGCCAGCAGCCACAATCCAGGGGGCCTATACTATGGCTACACCTTC. Translation: CASSHNPGGLYYGYTF.

V gene TRBV20-1 combines with J gene TRBJ1-2; D remains unclear. This CDR3 spans 10 amino acids. V was pared by 6 bases and J by 6 bases, with 8 bases between. Germline-derived CDR1 and CDR2 are DFQATT and SNEGSKA (reference sequence). The CDR3 loop reads CSAPRDGYTF. CDR3 DNA sequence: TGCAGTGCCCCCCGGGATGGCTACACCTTC.

This chain joins TRBV7-2 and TRBJ1-5; D is undetermined. The CDR3 runs to 14 residues. V was trimmed by 2 bases and J by 6 bases, leaving 11 bases between them. The germline gives CDR1 SGHTA, CDR2 FQGNSA. The CDR3 region has the DNA TGTGCCAGCAGCTTATATGAGGTTGCTCAGCCCCAGCATTTT. Translating it yields CASSLYEVAQPQHF.

This clone occurred a few times. This chain connects TRBV19 to TRBJ1-1; a weak D match, TRBD1 (6 bases). The germline gives CDR1 LNHDA, CDR2 SQIVND (reference sequence). The CDR3 is 15 residues long. Between the trimmed V and J ends, which lost 5 bases and 3 bases, there was a span of 16 bases. The CDR3 DNA reads as TGTGCCAGTAGTTCCACCTGGGCAGGGGACACTGAAGCTTTCTTT. This sequence encodes CASSSTWAGDTEAFF. The entire variable domain, with the rest obtained from reference TRBV19 and TRBJ1-1, is as follows: DGGITQSPKYLFRKEGQNVTLSCEQNLNHDAMYWYRQDPGQGLRLIYYSQIVNDFQKGDIAEGYSVSREKKESFPLTVTSAQKNPTAFYLCASSSTWAGDTEAFFGQGTRLTVV.

The chain links TRBV5-4 to TRBJ1-2; D is uncertain. The germline CDR1 and CDR2 sequences are SGHNT and YYREEE (reference sequence). With 0 bases removed from V and 1 base from J, the gap between germline ends came to 7 bases. The CDR3 has 14 amino acids. The CDR3 DNA follows: TGTGCCAGCAGCTTGGAGGCGGTTAACTATGGCTACACCTTC. Translated: CASSLEAVNYGYTF.

This clone is a singleton in its sample. This chain links TRBV18 with TRBJ2-1, with 8 bases aligning to TRBD2. With 3 bases clipped from V and 8 bases from J, the junction kept 12 bases outside the gene matches. Germline CDR1 KGHSH, CDR2 LQKENI. This CDR3 comprises 16 residues. The CDR3 nucleotides are TGTGCCAGCTCACCGCGGGTACCAGCGGGAGAAGATGAGCAGTTCTTC. It codes for CASSPRVPAGEDEQFF.

The rearrangement links TRBV27 to TRBJ1-2; D is unclear. Germline CDR1 MNHEY, CDR2 SMNVEV (reference sequence). The germline V and J ends were trimmed by 8 bases and 0 bases, with 19 bases remaining between them. The CDR3 is 16 residues long. The chain's CDR3 is CASPKGVNGPNYGYTF. The CDR3 coding sequence is TGTGCCAGCCCAAAGGGAGTCAATGGGCCTAACTATGGCTACACCTTC.

This clone has only one observation. This chain connects TRBV29-1 to TRBJ2-5, with D perhaps matching TRBD2 (6 bases). CDR3 size: 12 residues. From germline, CDR1 is SQVTM and CDR2 ANQGSEA. V was pared by 3 bases and J by 2 bases, with 7 bases between. CDR3 DNA: TGCAGCGTTGACGGGGGACAAGAGACCCAGTACTTC. Protein product: CSVDGGQETQYF.

The chain uses TRBV12-3 or TRBV12-4 and TRBJ1-2; D perhaps matches TRBD1 (5 bases). This CDR3 region has 13 residues. The V end was cut by 8 bases, the J end by 2 bases, with 12 bases between. CDR3 sequence reads: CASFGHPNYGYTF. The CDR3 DNA is TGTGCCAGCTTCGGACACCCCAACTATGGCTACACCTTC.

This chain connects TRBV24-1 to TRBJ2-3, with TRBD2 matching 7 bases. The CDR3 consists of 17 residues. V dropped 4 bases and J dropped 4; count of bases not matched to a gene: 13. Germline CDR1 is KGHDR and CDR2 is SFDVKD. CDR3 nucleotides: TGTGCCACCAGTGAGGCGGGAGCGGGCTCGGTGGCAGATACGCAGTATTTT. Translating it yields CATSEAGAGSVADTQYF.

In regard to this clone: At one end, the junction sequence differs from germline, possibly due to a read error. The rearrangement joins TRBV3-1 (or the pseudogene TRBV3-2) to TRBJ2-3, with 16 nucleotides matching TRBD2. Germline CDR1 LGHDT, CDR2 YNNKEL (reference sequence). This CDR3 comprises 19 residues. The CDR3 nucleotides read TGTGCCAGCAGCGAAGACGGGACTAGCGGGGGGGTGTATCCAGATACGCAGTATTTT. Amino acid sequence: CASSEDGTSGGVYPDTQYF.

V usage is TRBV5-1 and J usage is TRBJ1-2; TRBD1 agrees at 11 bases. With 4 bases clipped from V and 3 bases from J, the junction kept 8 bases outside the gene matches. There are 16 residues in the CDR3. Germline V lookup: CDR1 SGHRS, CDR2 YFSETQ. The CDR3 DNA sequence: TGCGCCAGCAGCCCCGGACAGGGGGCAATTGACTATGGCTACACCTTC. Translating it yields CASSPGQGAIDYGYTF.

This sequence joins TRBV24-1 and TRBJ1-5; tentative D call: TRBD1 (6 bases). Trimming took off 7 bases at V and 5 bases at J, with 11 bases between the two ends. Germline V CDR1 and CDR2: KGHDR, SFDVKD. The CDR3 is 13 residues long. As DNA, the CDR3 is TGTGCCACCAGGGGGGCGTGGGATCAGCCCCAGCATTTT. Amino acids: CATRGAWDQPQHF.

This chain connects TRBV5-5 to TRBJ2-1; D gene unclear. The V and J ends lost 2 bases and 7 bases respectively, with 10 bases between them. From germline, CDR1 is SGHKS and CDR2 YYEKEE (reference sequence). This CDR3 is 13 amino acids long. The CDR3 region is CASSLSEENEQFF. The CDR3 nucleotides read TGTGCCAGCAGCTTAAGTGAGGAGAATGAGCAGTTCTTC.